This is a list of T cell receptor beta chains from one sample in a study of T cell clones after liver transplantation. TCRdb keeps only in-frame clones here, not all; method: immunoSEQ multiplex PCR. This table holds 77,000 or so clones, 75% to 85% found once. Material: CD4+ T cells from blood, obtained 12 months after liver transplant. The source of these receptors is a human patient who received a liver transplant. The graft donor may have given rise to some T cells. Both conserved end residues are part of each CDR3. Each record gives: D gene, clone size, J gene, V gene, CDR3 protein, CDR3 DNA. The D gene is left open where the match is weak. Clone size is not always given. Where it is, it says once, few, many or a class for expanded clones.

>TRBD1|NA|TRBJ2-5|TRBV5-1
CASSRRTGLAETQYF
TGCGCCAGCAGCCGGAGGACAGGGCTTGCGGAGACCCAGTACTTC
>NA|NA|TRBJ1-1|TRBV5-1
CASSFPGLNTEAFF
TGCGCCAGCAGCTTCCCGGGGTTGAACACTGAAGCTTTCTTT
>TRBD1|NA|TRBJ1-4|TRBV2
CASSGQGGVEKLFF
TGTGCCAGCAGCGGACAGGGAGGGGTTGAAAAACTGTTTTTT
>TRBD2|NA|TRBJ2-7|TRBV30
CAWSFPSGLSYEQYF
TGTGCCTGGAGCTTTCCTAGCGGGCTCTCCTACGAGCAGTACTTC
>NA|NA|TRBJ2-4|TRBV5-1
CASSWGPPGLAKNIQYF
TGCGCCAGCAGCTGGGGCCCTCCCGGGCTAGCCAAAAACATTCAGTACTTC
>NA|once|TRBJ1-3|TRBV7-9
CASSNRPAISGNTIYF
TGTGCCAGCAGCAATCGACCAGCAATCTCTGGAAACACCATATATTTT
>TRBD1|few|TRBJ1-1|TRBV10-3
CAISRDRNTEAFF
TGTGCCATCAGCCGGGACAGAAACACTGAAGCTTTCTTT
>NA|NA|TRBJ2-2|TRBV5-1
CASSFWAGVNTGELFF
TGCGCCAGCAGCTTCTGGGCAGGGGTGAACACCGGGGAGCTGTTTTTT
>TRBD1|few|TRBJ1-2|TRBV30
CAWSVGTGIPYGYTF
TGTGCCTGGAGTGTAGGGACAGGGATCCCCTATGGCTACACCTTC
>TRBD1|few|TRBJ1-2|TRBV27
CASSSGRQGARGYTF
TGTGCCAGCAGTTCAGGGAGACAGGGGGCGCGGGGCTACACCTTC
>NA|NA|TRBJ1-1|TRBV9
CASSGPGAEAFF
TGTGCCAGCAGCGGGCCGGGGGCTGAAGCTTTCTTT
>NA|NA|TRBJ2-7|TRBV18
CASSPWKGEEEQYF
TGTGCCAGCTCACCATGGAAGGGTGAGGAAGAGCAGTACTTC
>TRBD2|NA|TRBJ2-1|TRBV11-2
CASSPVVLADNEQFF
TGTGCCAGCAGCCCCGTCGTACTAGCGGACAATGAGCAGTTCTTC
>TRBD2|once|TRBJ2-7|TRBV23-1
CASSSGGAGSSYEQYF
TGCGCCAGCAGCTCCGGGGGAGCGGGGAGCTCCTACGAGCAGTACTTC
>NA|NA|TRBJ2-2|TRBV28
CASSFMDPPESGELFF
TGTGCCAGCAGTTTTATGGACCCACCTGAGTCCGGGGAGCTGTTTTTT
>NA|NA|TRBJ1-5|TRBV28
CASIQGGEQRPQHF
TGTGCCAGCATCCAAGGAGGGGAGCAACGGCCCCAGCATTTT
>TRBD2|NA|TRBJ2-1|TRBV7-3
CASSLGLAGNNEQFF
TGTGCCAGCAGCTTGGGACTAGCGGGAAACAATGAGCAGTTCTTC
>NA|NA|TRBJ1-1|TRBV29-1
CSVEELVFSANTEAFF
TGCAGCGTTGAAGAATTGGTGTTCTCCGCTAACACTGAAGCTTTCTTT
>NA|NA|TRBJ2-6|TRBV28
CASSPTGAGANVLTF
TGTGCCAGCAGTCCTACAGGTGCTGGGGCCAACGTCCTGACTTTC
>NA|NA|TRBJ2-1|TRBV18
CASSPGAGLYNEQFF
TGTGCCAGCTCACCAGGGGCGGGACTCTACAATGAGCAGTTCTTC
>NA|few|TRBJ2-7|TRBV11-1
CASSQRYGPYEQYF
TGTGCCAGCAGCCAGAGGTACGGCCCCTACGAGCAGTACTTC
>NA|NA|TRBJ2-2|TRBV6-6
CASSYDRDRGGELFF
TGTGCCAGCAGTTATGATAGGGATAGGGGCGGGGAGCTGTTTTTT
>NA|NA|TRBJ2-5|TRBV30
CAWSVAETQYF
TGTGCCTGGAGTGTAGCAGAGACCCAGTACTTC
>TRBD2|few|TRBJ2-1|TRBV5-6
CASSNWGTSGKHNEQFF
TGTGCCAGCAGCAATTGGGGGACTAGCGGGAAACACAATGAGCAGTTCTTC
>NA|NA|TRBJ1-4|TRBV9
CASSEGQSVGEKLFF
TGTGCCAGCAGTGAGGGGCAGTCGGTGGGTGAAAAACTGTTTTTT
>NA|NA|TRBJ2-5|TRBV7-2
CASSTLFPLETQYF
TGTGCCAGCAGCACCCTTTTCCCACTAGAGACCCAGTACTTC
>NA|NA|TRBJ2-3|TRBV7-7
CASSPSGRIDTQYF
TGTGCTAGCAGCCCGTCTGGGCGGATAGATACGCAGTATTTT
>NA|NA|TRBJ1-2|TRBV6-1
CASSPISTYSYGYTF
TGTGCCAGCAGTCCTATCTCGACTTATAGCTATGGCTACACCTTC
>TRBD2|NA|TRBJ2-1|TRBV5-1
CASSKTPTSADEQFF
TGCGCCAGCAGCAAAACCCCGACTAGCGCCGATGAGCAGTTCTTC
>NA|NA|TRBJ2-1|TRBV28
CASSFPPKVSYNEQFF
TGTGCCAGCAGTTTTCCCCCCAAGGTTTCCTACAATGAGCAGTTCTTC
>TRBD1|NA|TRBJ2-4|TRBV5-8
CASRAGTGDVVAKNIQYF
TGTGCCAGCAGGGCCGGGACAGGGGATGTGGTAGCCAAAAACATTCAGTACTTC
>NA|NA|TRBJ1-5|TRBV7-9
CASSLSGAGFQPQHF
TGTGCCAGCAGCTTATCAGGGGCAGGGTTTCAGCCCCAGCATTTT
>NA|once|TRBJ2-6|TRBV5-1
CASSPLGSGANVLTF
TGCGCCAGCAGTCCGTTGGGCTCTGGGGCCAACGTCCTGACTTTC
>NA|few|TRBJ1-1|TRBV9
CASTVMDNTEAFF
TGTGCCAGCACCGTAATGGATAACACTGAAGCTTTCTTT
>NA|once|TRBJ2-1|TRBV11-2
CASSPVRGLPFF
TGTGCCAGCAGCCCGGTTAGGGGCCTTCCGTTCTTC
>NA|NA|TRBJ2-7|TRBV28
CASRATYEQYF
TGTGCCAGCAGGGCTACCTACGAGCAGTACTTC
>NA|once|TRBJ1-2|TRBV5-1
CASSLGGVYGYTF
TGCGCCAGCAGCTTGGGGGGGGTCTATGGCTACACCTTC
>NA|NA|TRBJ2-3|TRBV28
CASSLDTSPSTDTQYF
TGTGCCAGCAGTCTTGACACGTCCCCTAGCACAGATACGCAGTATTTT
>NA|NA|TRBJ1-2|TRBV18
CASSPSDRWFYGYTF
TGTGCCAGCTCACCCTCGGACAGATGGTTCTATGGCTACACCTTC
>TRBD2|NA|TRBJ2-3|TRBV15
CATSIGSGRATDTQYF
TGTGCCACCAGCATCGGGAGCGGGAGGGCGACAGATACGCAGTATTTT
>TRBD2|NA|TRBJ2-7|TRBV18
CASSSGLVMYEQYF
TGTGCCAGCTCTTCGGGACTAGTAATGTACGAGCAGTACTTC
>NA|NA|TRBJ2-7|TRBV2
CASRQESYEQYF
TGTGCCAGCAGGCAGGAGTCCTACGAGCAGTACTTC
>NA|NA|TRBJ2-7|TRBV6-6
CASSYSSTATYEQYF
TGTGCCAGCAGTTACTCCTCGACAGCTACCTACGAGCAGTACTTC
>NA|NA|TRBJ1-3|TRBV4-3
CASSHVQGQSGNTIYF
TGCGCCAGCAGCCATGTCCAGGGGCAATCTGGAAACACCATATATTTT
>TRBD1|once|TRBJ1-5|TRBV28
CASRIPGTGVRQPQHF
TGTGCCAGCAGAATACCAGGGACAGGGGTCAGGCAGCCCCAGCATTTT
>TRBD2|NA|TRBJ2-3|TRBV5-1
CASSLGSGRQGTQYF
TGCGCCAGCAGCTTGGGTAGCGGGAGGCAGGGAACGCAGTATTTT
>TRBD1|NA|TRBJ1-1|TRBV5-1
CASRTGEFTEAFF
TGCGCCAGCAGGACAGGGGAGTTCACTGAAGCTTTCTTT
>NA|NA|TRBJ1-2|TRBV5-1
CASSLDRGPYGYTF
TGCGCCAGCAGCTTGGATAGGGGACCCTATGGCTACACCTTC
>NA|NA|TRBJ2-5|TRBV6-1
CASRGTGQRLETQYF
TGTGCCAGCAGGGGAACAGGACAGAGGTTAGAGACCCAGTACTTC